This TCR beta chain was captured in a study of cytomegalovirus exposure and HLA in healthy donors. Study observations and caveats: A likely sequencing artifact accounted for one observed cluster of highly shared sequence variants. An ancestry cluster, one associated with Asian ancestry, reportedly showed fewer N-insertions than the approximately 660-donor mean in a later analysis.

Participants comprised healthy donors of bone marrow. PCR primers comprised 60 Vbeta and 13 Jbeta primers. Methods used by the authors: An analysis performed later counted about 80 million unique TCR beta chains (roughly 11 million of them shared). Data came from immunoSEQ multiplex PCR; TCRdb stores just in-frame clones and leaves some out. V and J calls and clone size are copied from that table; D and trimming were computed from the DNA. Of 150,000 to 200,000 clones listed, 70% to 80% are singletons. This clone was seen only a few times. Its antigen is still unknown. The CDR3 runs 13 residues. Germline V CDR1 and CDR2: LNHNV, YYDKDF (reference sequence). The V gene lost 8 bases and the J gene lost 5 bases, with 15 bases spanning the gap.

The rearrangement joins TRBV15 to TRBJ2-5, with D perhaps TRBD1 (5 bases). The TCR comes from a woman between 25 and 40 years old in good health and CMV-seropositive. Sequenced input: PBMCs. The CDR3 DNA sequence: TGTGCCACCGCCCCGGGCAGGGCTGAGACCCAGTACTTC. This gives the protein CATAPGRAETQYF.